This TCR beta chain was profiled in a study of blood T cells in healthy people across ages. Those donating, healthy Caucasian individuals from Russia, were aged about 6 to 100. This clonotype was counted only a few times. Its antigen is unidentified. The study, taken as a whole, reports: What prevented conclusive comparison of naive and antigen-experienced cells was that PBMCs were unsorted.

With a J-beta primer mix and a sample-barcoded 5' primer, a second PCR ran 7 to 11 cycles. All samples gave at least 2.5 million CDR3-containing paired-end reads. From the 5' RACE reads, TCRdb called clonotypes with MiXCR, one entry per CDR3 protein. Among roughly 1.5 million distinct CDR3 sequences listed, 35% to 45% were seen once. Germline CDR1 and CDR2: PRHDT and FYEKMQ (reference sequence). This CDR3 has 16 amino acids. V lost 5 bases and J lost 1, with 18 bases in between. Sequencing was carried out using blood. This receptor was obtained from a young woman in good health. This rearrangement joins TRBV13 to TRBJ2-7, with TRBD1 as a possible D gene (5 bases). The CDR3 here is CASSPFRQGSSYEQYF. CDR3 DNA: TGTGCCAGCAGCCCATTTCGGCAGGGTAGTTCCTACGAGCAGTACTTC.